This passage covers 21 T cell receptor beta chains from one sample sequenced in a study of shared clonotypes between healthy human individuals. TCRdb keeps only in-frame clones here, not all; method: immunoSEQ multiplex PCR. Of roughly 1.5 million clones in the sample, around 98% were seen once. Material for sequencing was naive CD4+ T cells sorted from blood. Subset specified: CD45RA+ positively selected. Receptors originate from a man aged 25 to 40 in good health.

The genes are TRBV28 and TRBJ2-7; 13 bases map to TRBD2. There are 17 residues in the CDR3. With V trimmed by 5 bases and J by 3 bases, 10 bases remained unmatched. Germline V CDR1 and CDR2: MDHEN, SYDVKM. The DNA for the CDR3 is TGTGCCAGCAGTCCGCCCCGGACTAGCGGGGGATTCTACGAGCAGTACTTC. Amino acids: CASSPPRTSGGFYEQYF. The variable domain in full, with the rest retrieved from reference TRBV28 and TRBJ2-7, is DVKVTQSSRYLVKRTGEKVFLECVQDMDHENMFWYRQDPGLGLRLIYFSYDVKMKEKGDIPEGYSVSREKKERFSLILESASTNQTSMYLCASSPPRTSGGFYEQYFGPGTRLTVT.

V usage is TRBV4-1 and J usage is TRBJ2-3; 9 bases map to TRBD2. Germline V gives CDR1 MGHRA, CDR2 YSYEKL. The V segment lost 1 base and the J segment 0 bases; nucleotides outside the gene matches: 5. This CDR3 has 17 residues. CDR3: CASSQGAGGRSTDTQYF. CDR3 sequence (DNA): TGCGCCAGCAGCCAAGGTGCGGGAGGGCGGAGCACAGATACGCAGTATTTT.

Here the CDR3 DNA reads TGCGCCAGCAGCGGAGGGACTAGCGGGAGGGTAGGATTCAATGAGCAGTTCTTC. Its protein product is CASSGGTSGRVGFNEQFF. The V and J genes are TRBV5-1 and TRBJ2-1; 16 nucleotides match TRBD2. Trimming cost V 4 bases and J 6 bases; bases outside gene matches: 10. The CDR3 length is 18 residues. The germline V gene encodes CDR1 SGHRS and CDR2 YFSETQ.

CDR3 nucleotides: TGCAGCGCGGACGGTGGAAACACCATATATTTT. This gives the protein CSADGGNTIYF. The V and J genes are TRBV29-1 and TRBJ1-3; D gene ambiguous. The CDR3 is 11 amino acids. V was trimmed by 7 bases and J by 3 bases, leaving 7 bases between them. Germline CDR1 and CDR2: SQVTM and ANQGSEA. Supplemented by reference TRBV29-1 and TRBJ1-3, the full variable domain reads SAVISQKPSRDICQRGTSLTIQCQVDSQVTMMFWYRQQPGQSLTLIATANQGSEATYESGFVIDKFPISRPNLTFSTLTVSNMSPEDSSIYLCSADGGNTIYFGEGSWLTVV.

The gene calls are TRBV5-1 and TRBJ2-1; tentative D call: TRBD2 (9 bases). Trimming cost V 4 bases and J 6 bases, with 17 bases left between them. CDR1 and CDR2 from the germline V gene are SGHRS and YFSETQ. The CDR3 runs 15 residues. The CDR3 reads CASSPLAGQANEQFF. The CDR3 bases are TGCGCCAGCAGCCCGCTAGCGGGACAGGCCAATGAGCAGTTCTTC.

This clone was found once. V gene TRBV28 combines with J gene TRBJ2-3; D unclear. V lost 6 bases to trimming and J lost 0 bases, with 16 bases between them. CDR1 MDHEN and CDR2 SYDVKM come from the germline V gene. The CDR3 has 16 residues. The CDR3 protein is CASSSTGSPSTDTQYF. The CDR3 DNA reads TGTGCCAGCAGCTCGACGGGCAGCCCTAGCACAGATACGCAGTATTTT.

V gene TRBV5-4 combines with J gene TRBJ2-3; D is unresolved. Trimming removed 0 bases from V and 1 base from J, with 12 bases in between. Germline V gene data show CDR1 as SGHNT and CDR2 as YYREEE (reference sequence). The CDR3 is 16 amino acids. CDR3 sequence: CASSLVVDGGTDTQYF. The CDR3 coding sequence is TGTGCCAGCAGCTTGGTTGTAGATGGCGGCACAGATACGCAGTATTTT.

This clone was detected only once. The identical CDR3 is also encoded by other nucleotide sequences in the sample. V is TRBV9 and J is TRBJ2-7, with a possible D match to TRBD2 (5 bases). Trimming removed 0 bases from V and 0 bases from J, with 10 bases in between. The length of the CDR3 is 15 residues. From germline, CDR1 is SGDLS and CDR2 YYNGEE. CDR3 sequence (DNA): TGTGCCAGCAGCGTAGGGGCGGGTTCCTCCTACGAGCAGTACTTC. Translation: CASSVGAGSSYEQYF.

This sequence joins TRBV7-9 and TRBJ1-5; a possible D gene is TRBD1 (6 bases). The CDR3 is 18 residues long. The V end lost 1 base, the J end lost 0 bases, and 16 bases lay between the germline ends. From germline, CDR1 is SEHNR and CDR2 FQNEAQ (reference sequence). The CDR3 DNA reads TGTGCCAGCAGCTTAGACGAGGGGGTAGGTCTTAGCAATCAGCCCCAGCATTTT. This encodes CASSLDEGVGLSNQPQHF.

The CDR3 nucleotides read TGTGCCACCAGCAGACCGGGACTACCCCACGAGCAGTACTTC. Its protein is CATSRPGLPHEQYF. The chain is built from TRBV15 and TRBJ2-7; the match to TRBD2 covers 7 bases. Germline trimming cut 2 bases from V and 5 bases from J; bases unmatched to any gene: 6. The germline CDR1 and CDR2 sequences are LNHNV and YYDKDF (reference sequence). This CDR3 region has 14 residues.

V and J are TRBV18 and TRBJ2-7; a possible D gene is TRBD1 (5 bases). CDR1 is KGHSH, CDR2 LQKENI, per germline. This CDR3 has 14 amino acids. V was shortened by 2 bases and J by 2 bases, with 10 bases between the two germline ends. The CDR3, as DNA: TGTGCCAGCTCACCAGTGACAGTCCCCTACGAGCAGTACTTC. Translating gives CASSPVTVPYEQYF.

This clone was observed once. The chain couples TRBV9 to TRBJ2-2; D could derive from TRBD1 or TRBD2 (5 bases each). The CDR3 consists of 15 residues. The V and J ends lost 2 bases and 4 bases respectively, with 12 bases between them. The V gene's germline CDR1 is SGDLS and CDR2 YYNGEE. For the CDR3, the DNA is TGTGCCAGCAGCGTCGGGGCCTCGGGCACCGGGGAGCTGTTTTTT. Translated, it gives CASSVGASGTGELFF.

The chain has TRBV18 and TRBJ1-1; the D is unclear. The ends were cut back, 4 bases at V and 1 base at J, with 10 bases in the middle. The CDR3 length is 14 residues. Germline V lookup: CDR1 KGHSH, CDR2 LQKENI. CDR3: CASSRASENTEAFF. The DNA of the CDR3 is TGTGCCAGCTCACGCGCGTCGGAGAACACTGAAGCTTTCTTT.

The chain employs TRBV19 and TRBJ1-4; possibly TRBD1 for D (5 bases). V lost 7 bases, J lost 0 bases, and 9 bases lay in between. Germline CDR1 reads LNHDA; CDR2 reads SQIVND (reference sequence). The CDR3 covers 14 residues. The CDR3 reads CASMGGATNEKLFF. The CDR3 region has the DNA TGTGCCAGTATGGGGGGAGCAACTAATGAAAAACTGTTTTTT.

The V gene is TRBV2, the J gene TRBJ2-7; the D gene is possibly TRBD1 (6 bases). CDR3 length equals 14 residues. Germline CDR1 reads SNHLY; CDR2 reads FYNNEI. Trimming shortened V by 5 bases and J by 0 bases, and 11 bases separated the two germline ends. The CDR3 is CASSSDRNSYEQYF. As DNA, the CDR3 is TGTGCCAGCAGTTCAGACAGGAACTCCTACGAGCAGTACTTC.

This rearrangement joins TRBV6-5 to TRBJ2-1; TRBD2 matches at 9 bases. Germline CDR1 reads MNHEY; CDR2 reads SVGAGI. This CDR3 region has 14 residues. Losses at the gene ends were 8 bases for V and 12 bases for J; bases not matched to a gene: 14. The CDR3 DNA reads TGTGCCAGCCGAGGGATGCTAGCGGGGACCTTGCAGTTCTTC. It translates to CASRGMLAGTLQFF.

As regards this clone: Other DNA sequences within the sample encode an identical CDR3. V and J are TRBV6-1 and TRBJ2-6; D is ambiguous. Trimming shortened V by 6 bases and J by 0 bases, and 9 bases separated the two germline ends. The germline V gene has CDR1 MNHNS and CDR2 SASEGT. This CDR3 spans 15 amino acids. The CDR3 spells CASSKTGSGANVLTF. CDR3 DNA sequence: TGTGCCAGCAGCAAAACGGGCTCTGGGGCCAACGTCCTGACTTTC.

J is TRBJ1-5 and V is TRBV28, with 11 positions matching TRBD1. The J segment lost 6 bases and the V segment lost 0 bases, leaving 7 bases of the junction unmatched. This CDR3 is built from 17 residues. CDR1 MDHEN and CDR2 SYDVKM come from the germline V gene. The CDR3 DNA reads as TGTGCCAGCAGTTTATGGGTGGGACAGGGGGGTGGTCAGCCCCAGCATTTT. Its protein is CASSLWVGQGGGQPQHF.

V usage is TRBV4-3 and J usage is TRBJ2-3, with no clear D. Trimming left V 0 bases short and J 10 bases short, with 11 bases between. CDR3 length: 13 amino acids. Germline CDR1 and CDR2: LGHNA and YSLEER. In nucleotides, the CDR3 is TGCGCCAGCAGCCAAGAGAGTTTAGGCGCGCAGTATTTT. Amino acid sequence: CASSQESLGAQYF.

This sequence joins TRBV5-1 and TRBJ2-1; the D is unclear. The germline V gene has CDR1 SGHRS and CDR2 YFSETQ. With 4 bases removed from V and 1 base from J, the gap between germline ends came to 21 bases. CDR3 length equals 18 residues. CDR3 bases: TGCGCCAGCAGCCCGGTCTTGGCCGCTGCTCCTTCCTACAATGAGCAGTTCTTC. Its protein product is CASSPVLAAAPSYNEQFF.

J is TRBJ2-2 and V is TRBV5-4; D remains ambiguous. CDR1 is SGHNT and CDR2 is YYREEE in the germline V gene (reference sequence). The CDR3 spans 15 residues. V was shortened by 0 bases and J by 4 bases, with 10 bases between the two germline ends. The CDR3, as DNA: TGTGCCAGCAGCTTGGGGCTAGACCCCACCGGGGAGCTGTTTTTT. Amino acid sequence: CASSLGLDPTGELFF. Complete variable domain (other parts from reference TRBV5-4 and TRBJ2-2): ETGVTQSPTHLIKTRGQQVTLRCSSQSGHNTVSWYQQALGQGPQFIFQYYREEENGRGNFPPRFSGLQFPNYSSELNVNALELDDSALYLCASSLGLDPTGELFFGEGSRLTVL.